A single sample is the source of the 19 T cell receptor beta chains below, sequenced in a study of spatial heterogeneity in lung cancer. These receptors have no known antigen. Regarding the study as a whole: It was found that expanded intratumoral alpha and beta TCR counts tracked tumor mutation counts.

The time point was: sample taken at primary tumor resection. TCRdb recomputed calls from the 5' RACE reads with MiXCR, one row per CDR3 protein. The data hold some 12,000 distinct CDR3 sequences, with about an eighth observed a single time. The sample in question was lung tumor tissue, obtained at surgery. The receptors here all came from a male donor with early-stage non-small cell lung cancer.

By its share, this clonotype is medium-sized. This chain joins TRBV20-1 and TRBJ2-5, with TRBD2 as a possible D gene (7 bases). The germline gives CDR1 DFQATT, CDR2 SNEGSKA (reference sequence). The CDR3 is 13 residues long. V lost 3 bases to trimming and J lost 4 bases, with 12 bases between them. CDR3 in DNA: TGCAGTGCTAGGGAGGGGGGGAGAGAGACCCAGTACTTC. Translation: CSAREGGRETQYF.

This clonotype was counted many times. The genes are TRBV7-6 and TRBJ2-1; D is perhaps TRBD1 (5 bases). The CDR3 length is 12 residues. The V end lost 5 bases, the J end lost 6 bases, and 8 bases lay between the germline ends. Germline V lookup: CDR1 SGHVS, CDR2 FNYEAQ. CDR3 in DNA: TGTGCCAGCAGCGAAAGGGGCAATGAGCAGTTCTTC. Protein sequence: CASSERGNEQFF.

V and J are TRBV4-2 and TRBJ1-5; D unclear. Germline CDR1 and CDR2: LGHNA and YNFKEQ. This CDR3 has 13 residues. The germline V and J ends were trimmed by 3 bases and 5 bases, with 8 bases remaining between them. In DNA form, the CDR3 reads TGTGCCAGCAGCCAGGGTAGGGATCAGCCCCAGCATTTT. It specifies CASSQGRDQPQHF.

The rearrangement links TRBV7-2 to TRBJ2-5; 9 positions agree with TRBD2. Germline lookup yields CDR1 SGHTA and CDR2 FQGNSA. Losses at the gene ends were 3 bases for V and 1 base for J; bases not matched to a gene: 3. The CDR3 covers 15 residues. The chain's CDR3 is CASSFQRGAQETQYF. The DNA for the CDR3 is TGTGCCAGCAGCTTCCAGCGGGGGGCCCAAGAGACCCAGTACTTC. The whole variable domain, remainder taken from reference TRBV7-2 and TRBJ2-5, is GAGVSQSPSNKVTEKGKDVELRCDPISGHTALYWYRQSLGQGLEFLIYFQGNSAPDKSGLPSDRFSAERTGGSVSTLTIQRTQQEDSAVYLCASSFQRGAQETQYFGPGTRLLVL.

This clonotype has at least ten counts. This chain links TRBV28 with TRBJ1-1, with D possibly matching TRBD1 (6 bases). The germline gives CDR1 MDHEN, CDR2 SYDVKM. Trimming took 5 bases from V and 5 from J, leaving 12 bases between them. This CDR3 is built from 13 residues. CDR3 region: CASSTGRRTEAFF. The CDR3 DNA follows: TGTGCCAGCAGTACAGGGAGGAGGACTGAAGCTTTCTTT. Combining the CDR3 with reference TRBV28 and TRBJ1-1 gives the whole variable domain DVKVTQSSRYLVKRTGEKVFLECVQDMDHENMFWYRQDPGLGLRLIYFSYDVKMKEKGDIPEGYSVSREKKERFSLILESASTNQTSMYLCASSTGRRTEAFFGQGTRLTVV.

The V and J genes are TRBV19 and TRBJ2-5; no clear D gene. The germline V and J ends were trimmed by 3 bases and 4 bases, with 12 bases remaining between them. CDR1 LNHDA and CDR2 SQIVND come from the germline V gene (reference sequence). The CDR3 covers 14 residues. The CDR3 DNA reads TGTGCCAGTAGTATTAACTGGTCCTCAGAGACCCAGTACTTC. Its protein is CASSINWSSETQYF.

This clonotype was detected only a few times. V gene TRBV5-6 combines with J gene TRBJ2-3, with TRBD2 identical over 11 bases. The CDR3 is 15 residues long. Germline V gene lookup returns CDR1 SGHDT and CDR2 YYEEEE. With V trimmed by 4 bases and J by 1 base, 2 bases remained unmatched. CDR3 residues: CASSLGLAGTDTQYF. The CDR3 DNA is TGTGCCAGCAGCCTGGGACTAGCGGGCACAGATACGCAGTATTTT.

This clonotype was detected many times. The chain combines TRBV28 with TRBJ2-1; 8 bases map to TRBD2. Per germline, CDR1 MDHEN and CDR2 SYDVKM. V dropped 6 bases and J dropped 6; count of bases not matched to a gene: 7. There are 14 residues in the CDR3. The CDR3 DNA follows: TGTGCCAGCAGCCGGGGGGGCCTCGGCAATGAGCAGTTCTTC. Residues: CASSRGGLGNEQFF. The full variable domain, rest sourced from reference TRBV28 and TRBJ2-1, is DVKVTQSSRYLVKRTGEKVFLECVQDMDHENMFWYRQDPGLGLRLIYFSYDVKMKEKGDIPEGYSVSREKKERFSLILESASTNQTSMYLCASSRGGLGNEQFFGPGTRLTVL.

This clonotype was observed a single time. The chain joins TRBV6-2 or TRBV6-3 to TRBJ2-7; weak D call: TRBD2 (5 bases). V was cut by 3 bases and J by 2 bases, with 14 bases left in between. Germline V lookup: CDR1 MNHEY, CDR2 SVGEGT. CDR3 length equals 15 residues. In DNA, the CDR3 is TGTGCCAGCAGTTATGGGTTCGGGGAGCCCTACGAGCAGTACTTC. It codes for CASSYGFGEPYEQYF.

The rearrangement joins TRBV28 to TRBJ2-3; D unresolved. The germline gives CDR1 MDHEN, CDR2 SYDVKM. The V and J ends lost 2 bases and 0 bases respectively, with 6 bases between them. The CDR3 runs 14 residues. CDR3 nucleotides: TGTGCCAGCAGTTTAAGAGCTAGCACAGATACGCAGTATTTT. Its translation is CASSLRASTDTQYF.

This clonotype has just a few counts. The chain carries TRBV6-1 and TRBJ2-6; D tentatively fits TRBD1 or TRBD2 (5 bases each). The CDR3 contains 17 residues. Germline-derived CDR1 and CDR2 are MNHNS and SASEGT. Trimming stripped 5 bases from V and 2 bases from J, with 16 bases between. CDR3 in amino acids: CASSRDGNSPGANVLTF. DNA for the CDR3: TGTGCCAGCAGTAGGGACGGTAACTCCCCTGGGGCCAACGTCCTGACTTTC.

This clonotype was seen only a few times. The chain links TRBV7-2 to TRBJ2-1; D ambiguous. The V gene lost 5 bases and the J gene lost 0 bases, with 8 bases spanning the gap. From germline, CDR1 is SGHTA and CDR2 FQGNSA. The CDR3 sequence is 14 residues long. The CDR3 protein is CASSQASSYNEQFF. As DNA, the CDR3 is TGTGCCAGCAGCCAGGCTTCCTCCTACAATGAGCAGTTCTTC.

This chain joins TRBV20-1 and TRBJ2-2, with TRBD1 matching over 10 bases. Losses at the gene ends were 5 bases for V and 5 bases for J; bases not matched to a gene: 14. The CDR3 runs to 17 residues. Germline V lookup: CDR1 DFQATT, CDR2 SNEGSKA (reference sequence). CDR3 residues: CSASPRRGQGKTGELFF. CDR3 nucleotides: TGCAGTGCTTCCCCCCGAAGGGGACAGGGGAAGACCGGGGAGCTGTTTTTT.

In this sample, this clonotype turned up many times. The CDR3 loop reads CASSYRPGVVTEAFF. The CDR3 coding sequence is TGTGCCAGCAGTTATCGCCCGGGGGTGGTAACTGAAGCTTTCTTT. V gene TRBV6-5 combines with J gene TRBJ1-1, with D possibly matching TRBD1 (5 bases). Trimming took off 3 bases at V and 5 bases at J, with 16 bases between the two ends. The CDR3 runs to 15 residues. Per germline, CDR1 MNHEY and CDR2 SVGAGI.

There are a few counts of this clonotype. The V gene is TRBV4-2, the J gene TRBJ2-2, with 8 bases fitting TRBD1. In germline, CDR1 is LGHNA, CDR2 YNFKEQ. J was trimmed by 6 bases and V by 1 base; bases with no gene match: 7. The CDR3 is 16 residues long. CDR3 amino acids: CASSQGTGIGAGELFF. The CDR3 DNA reads as TGTGCCAGCAGCCAAGGGACAGGGATCGGCGCCGGGGAGCTGTTTTTT.

The chain combines TRBV5-1 with TRBJ1-2; perhaps TRBD1 as D (6 bases). CDR1 is SGHRS, CDR2 YFSETQ, per germline. V gave up 0 bases and J gave up 4 bases, with 10 bases separating them. The CDR3 is 14 residues long. CDR3 DNA sequence: TGCGCCAGCAGCTTGGCCGGGACACTCTATGGCTACACCTTC. Encoded protein: CASSLAGTLYGYTF.

This clonotype has ten or more counts. This chain links TRBV5-1 with TRBJ1-1; TRBD1 matches at 7 bases. The CDR3 sequence is 14 residues long. Germline CDR1 and CDR2: SGHRS and YFSETQ. Losses at the gene ends were 2 bases for V and 4 bases for J; bases not matched to a gene: 5. Here the CDR3 DNA reads TGCGCCAGCAGCTTCCAACAGGGGAGCACTGAAGCTTTCTTT. Translated, it gives CASSFQQGSTEAFF.

The chain combines TRBV3-1 with TRBJ2-5; 7 bases are a match to TRBD2. J was trimmed by 4 bases and V by 4 bases; bases with no gene match: 3. Germline V gene sequence: CDR1 LGHDT, CDR2 YNNKEL (reference sequence). CDR3 length: 13 amino acids. The CDR3 spells CASSPTGGETQYF. The DNA of the CDR3 is TGTGCCAGCAGCCCGACGGGGGGAGAGACCCAGTACTTC.

The sample holds a few counts of this clonotype. V and J are TRBV25-1 and TRBJ1-2; no reliable D call. The CDR3 is 14 amino acids. Trimming removed 11 bases from V and 1 base from J, with 17 bases in between. Germline CDR1 MGHDK, CDR2 SYGVNS. CDR3 residues: CAPPRRENNYGYTF. The DNA for the CDR3 is TGTGCCCCCCCTCGGAGGGAAAATAACTATGGCTACACCTTC.